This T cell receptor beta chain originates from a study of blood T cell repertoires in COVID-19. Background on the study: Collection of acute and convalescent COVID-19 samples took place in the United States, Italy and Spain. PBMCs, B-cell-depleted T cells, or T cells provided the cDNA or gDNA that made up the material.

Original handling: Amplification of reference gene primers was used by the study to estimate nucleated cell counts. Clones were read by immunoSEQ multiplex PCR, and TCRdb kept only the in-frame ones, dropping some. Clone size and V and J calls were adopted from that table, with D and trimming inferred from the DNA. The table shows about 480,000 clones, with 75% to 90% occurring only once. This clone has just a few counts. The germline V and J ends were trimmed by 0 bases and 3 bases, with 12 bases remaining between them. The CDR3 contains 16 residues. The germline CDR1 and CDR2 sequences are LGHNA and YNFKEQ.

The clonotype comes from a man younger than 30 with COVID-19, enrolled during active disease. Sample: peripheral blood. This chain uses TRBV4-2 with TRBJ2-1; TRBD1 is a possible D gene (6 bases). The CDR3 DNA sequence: TGTGCCAGCAGCCAAGATTACCCAGGGGACTACAATGAGCAGTTCTTC. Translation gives CASSQDYPGDYNEQFF.